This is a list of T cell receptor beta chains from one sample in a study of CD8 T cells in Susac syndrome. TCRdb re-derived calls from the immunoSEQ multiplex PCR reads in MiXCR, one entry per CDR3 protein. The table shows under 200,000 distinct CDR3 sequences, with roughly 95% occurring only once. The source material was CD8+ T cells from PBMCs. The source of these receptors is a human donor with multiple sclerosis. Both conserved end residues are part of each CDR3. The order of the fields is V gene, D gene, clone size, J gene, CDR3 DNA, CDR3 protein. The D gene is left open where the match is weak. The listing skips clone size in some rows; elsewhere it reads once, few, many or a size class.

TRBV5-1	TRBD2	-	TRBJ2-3	TGCGCCAGCAGCTTGGTAGAACTAGCGGGTCCCACAGATACGCAGTATTTT	CASSLVELAGPTDTQYF
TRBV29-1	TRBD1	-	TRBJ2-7	TGCAGCGTTGAAAAAAGGGGTGGGGACAGGGACGAGCAGTACTTC	CSVEKRGGDRDEQYF
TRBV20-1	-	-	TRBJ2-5	TGCAGTGCCCACGGGACTCTTGGGGAGACCCAGTACTTC	CSAHGTLGETQYF
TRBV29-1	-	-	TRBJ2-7	TGCAGCGTTACCAGGACAGCCTCCTACGAGCAGTACTTC	CSVTRTASYEQYF
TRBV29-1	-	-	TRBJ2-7	TGCAGCGTTGTAACGGTAGGTGCCTACGAGCAGTACTTC	CSVVTVGAYEQYF
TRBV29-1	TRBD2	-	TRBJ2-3	TGCAGCGTCCTTGGACTAGCGGGATCAGATACGCAGTATTTT	CSVLGLAGSDTQYF
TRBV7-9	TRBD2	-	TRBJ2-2	TGTGCCAGCAGCTCCTTCCGACTAGCGGGAGGGCCCGGGGAGCTGTTTTTT	CASSSFRLAGGPGELFF
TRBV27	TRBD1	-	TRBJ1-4	TGTGCCAGCAGTCCAGTCCGGGACAGAGATGAAAAACTGTTTTTT	CASSPVRDRDEKLFF
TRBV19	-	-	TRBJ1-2	TGTGCCAGTCGGGGGGCGCATGGCTACACCTTC	CASRGAHGYTF
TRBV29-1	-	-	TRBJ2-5	TGCAGCGTTGTCTATTGGAGAGAGACCCAGTACTTC	CSVVYWRETQYF
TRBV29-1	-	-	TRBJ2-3	TGCAGCGTTCCGGTCCTTCTTGGTGTTTCGCAGTATTTT	CSVPVLLGVSQYF
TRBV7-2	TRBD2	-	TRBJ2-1	TGTGCCAGCAGCACTTGGACTAGCGGGGGGGCCAGTGAGCAGTTCTTC	CASSTWTSGGASEQFF
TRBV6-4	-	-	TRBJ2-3	TGTGCCAGCAGCACCGAGGCGGGCGGGGGCACAGATACGCAGTATTTT	CASSTEAGGGTDTQYF
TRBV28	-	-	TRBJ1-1	TGTGCCAGCAGTTTATTGTTTCGGACATGGAACACTGAAGCTTTCTTT	CASSLLFRTWNTEAFF
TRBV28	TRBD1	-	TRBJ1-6	TGTGCCAGCAGTTTAACAGGGGATAGTTCACCCCTCCACTTT	CASSLTGDSSPLHF
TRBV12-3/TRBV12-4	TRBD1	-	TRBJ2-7	TGTGCCAGCAGAATGGGACAGGGAGAGCAGTACTTC	CASRMGQGEQYF
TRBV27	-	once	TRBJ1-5	TGTGCCAGCAGCCTGGGCGGCTACAGTCAGCCCCAGCATTTT	CASSLGGYSQPQHF
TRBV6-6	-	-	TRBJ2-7	TGTGCCAGCAGTTCCACCTACTACGAGCAGTACTTC	CASSSTYYEQYF
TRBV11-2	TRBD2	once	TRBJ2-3	TGTGCCAGCAGCTTAAGGGTCGGACTAGCGATAGATACGCAGTATTTT	CASSLRVGLAIDTQYF
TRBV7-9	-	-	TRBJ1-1	TGTGCCAGCAGCTTAGTCAGTGAAGCTTTCTTT	CASSLVSEAFF
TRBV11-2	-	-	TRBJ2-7	TGTGCCAGCAGCTTAGCTATGGGCCAGATCTCCTACGAGCAGTACTTC	CASSLAMGQISYEQYF
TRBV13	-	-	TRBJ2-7	TGTGCCAGCAGCTTAGACCGGCAGCAGTACTTC	CASSLDRQQYF
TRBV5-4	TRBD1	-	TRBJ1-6	TGTGCCAGCAGCACGGGACAGGGGGCCTCGCCCCTCCACTTT	CASSTGQGASPLHF
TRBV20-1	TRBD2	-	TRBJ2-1	TGCAGTGCTAGGGAGGGGACTAGCGGGGGGCGAATCTACAATGAGCAGTTCTTC	CSAREGTSGGRIYNEQFF
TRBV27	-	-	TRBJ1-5	TGTGCCAGCAGTGCGGGAGGCTGGCAGCCCCAGCATTTT	CASSAGGWQPQHF
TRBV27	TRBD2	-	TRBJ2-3	TGTGCCAGCAGTATATTAGCGGGAGGGCCGGGGGCAGATACGCAGTATTTT	CASSILAGGPGADTQYF
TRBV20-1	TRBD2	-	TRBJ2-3	TGCAGCAATACCGGGACTAGTCTTACAGATACGCAGTATTTT	CSNTGTSLTDTQYF
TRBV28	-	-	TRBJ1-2	TGTGCCAGCAGCCTCCGACAGAGAATTAACTATGGCTACACCTTC	CASSLRQRINYGYTF
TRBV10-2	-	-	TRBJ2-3	TGCGCCAGCAGACCTATCGATTTACGCACAGATACGCAGTATTTT	CASRPIDLRTDTQYF
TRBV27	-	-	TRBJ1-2	TGTGCCAGCACCAAGACACCAAACTATGGCTACACCTTC	CASTKTPNYGYTF
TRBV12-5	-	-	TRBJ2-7	TGTGCTAGTGGTCCTCCCTACGAGCAGTACTTC	CASGPPYEQYF
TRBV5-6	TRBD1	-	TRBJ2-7	TGTGCCAGCAGCTCACTAAACGGACAGGGGTGGGACGAGCAGTACTTC	CASSSLNGQGWDEQYF
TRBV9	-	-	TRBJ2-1	TGTGCCAGCAGCGCCTATGGGGATGAGCAGTTCTTC	CASSAYGDEQFF
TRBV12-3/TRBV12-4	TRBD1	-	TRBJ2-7	TGTGCCAGCAGTTTAGCGGGGCAGGGGGCGCGGGAGCAGTACTTC	CASSLAGQGAREQYF
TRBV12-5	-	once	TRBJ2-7	TGTGCTAGTGGTTTAGGAACCGAGCAGTACTTC	CASGLGTEQYF
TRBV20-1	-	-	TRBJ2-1	TGCAGTGCTAGTCGACGCGCCAATGAGCAGTTCTTC	CSASRRANEQFF
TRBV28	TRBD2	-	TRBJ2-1	TGTGCCACCAAAGAGGCTAGCGGCTACAATGAGCAGTTCTTC	CATKEASGYNEQFF
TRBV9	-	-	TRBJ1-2	TGTTCCGGGGATGGCTACACCTTC	CSGDGYTF
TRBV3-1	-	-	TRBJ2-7	TGTGCCAGCAGCCAAGGGGGGCTGTGGCGGGGGCCCTACGAGCAGTACTTC	CASSQGGLWRGPYEQYF
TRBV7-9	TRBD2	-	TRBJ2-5	TGTGCCAGCAGCACCTCGGTCGAGCGGGATTCGCAAGAGACCCAGTACTTC	CASSTSVERDSQETQYF
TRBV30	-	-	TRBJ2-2	TGTGCCTGGAGTGGTCGCTACACCGGGGAGCTGTTTTTT	CAWSGRYTGELFF
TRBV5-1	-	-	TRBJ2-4	TGCGCACCCCCGGAGGGGGGCGAAGTAGCCAAAAACATTCAGTACTTC	CAPPEGGEVAKNIQYF
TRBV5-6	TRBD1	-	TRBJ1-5	TGTGCCAGCAGCTTGGACGACAGGGTACGGGCTGTTCGCAATCAGCCCCAGCATTTT	CASSLDDRVRAVRNQPQHF
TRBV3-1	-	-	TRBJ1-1	TGTGCCAGCAGCCAAGATCTCGCGGCGGTTGAAGCTTTCTTT	CASSQDLAAVEAFF
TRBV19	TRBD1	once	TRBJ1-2	TGTGCCAGCGGGGACAGGGTATACGATGGCTACACCTTC	CASGDRVYDGYTF
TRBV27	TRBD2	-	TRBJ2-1	TGTGCCAGCAGTTTATCGGCTAGCGGCTACAATGAGCAGTTCTTC	CASSLSASGYNEQFF